This TCR beta chain appears in the sequencing data of a study of T-cell memory formation after mild COVID-19. Each CDR3 protein is one row after TCRdb ran MiXCR on the 5' RACE reads. This repertoire shows 300,000 to 400,000 distinct CDR3 sequences, roughly 15% found once; its top ten account for approximately 21%. V gave up 5 bases and J gave up 2 bases, with 6 bases separating them. There are 12 residues in the CDR3. The sample comprised PBMCs or a T cell subset sorted from them (not recorded which). This sequence originates from a man aged 18 to 30 who had mild COVID-19 (a few samples of this study predate the infection). Cell type and time point are not known. The rearrangement joins TRBV12-3 or TRBV12-4 to TRBJ2-5; perhaps TRBD1 as D (6 bases). DNA for the CDR3: TGTGCCAGCAGTGGACAGCAAGAGACCCAGTACTTC. Its translation: CASSGQQETQYF.